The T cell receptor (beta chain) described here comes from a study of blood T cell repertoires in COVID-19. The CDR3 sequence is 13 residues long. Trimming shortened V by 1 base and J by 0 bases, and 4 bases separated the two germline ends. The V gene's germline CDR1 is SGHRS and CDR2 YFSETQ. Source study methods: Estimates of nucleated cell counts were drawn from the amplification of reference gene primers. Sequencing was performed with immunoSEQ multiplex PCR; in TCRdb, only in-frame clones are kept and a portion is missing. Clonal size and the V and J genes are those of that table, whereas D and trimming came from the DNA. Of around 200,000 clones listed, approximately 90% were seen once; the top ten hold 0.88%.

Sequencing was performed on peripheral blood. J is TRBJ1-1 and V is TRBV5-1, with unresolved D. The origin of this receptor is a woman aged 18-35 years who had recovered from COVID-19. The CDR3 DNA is TGCGCCAGCAGCTTGACACTGAACACTGAAGCTTTCTTT. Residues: CASSLTLNTEAFF.